This passage covers 12 T cell receptor beta chains from one sample sequenced in a study of CD8+ T cells in alopecia areata. RNA, once extracted, was reverse transcribed into cDNA for use as the sequencing template. Some clones are missing from TCRdb's copy, which holds only in-frame ones; the method was immunoSEQ multiplex PCR. The sample contains fewer than 200,000 clones, approximately 65% of which appear only once. The input for sequencing was CD8+ T cells sorted from blood, taken at week 0. These receptors all come from a human donor with alopecia areata.

The V gene is TRBV5-6, the J gene TRBJ2-5; 8 bases map to TRBD2. V lost 0 bases, J lost 3 bases, and 10 bases stayed unmatched. The CDR3 extends over 17 amino acids. Germline loops: CDR1 SGHDT, CDR2 YYEEEE. CDR3 amino acids: CASSLARGGRGKETQYF. Written as DNA, the CDR3 is TGTGCCAGCAGCTTGGCTCGCGGGGGGAGAGGGAAAGAGACCCAGTACTTC.

This chain uses TRBV4-1 with TRBJ1-6; the match to TRBD1 covers 7 bases. Losses at the gene ends were 1 base for V and 0 bases for J; bases not matched to a gene: 9. This CDR3 spans 19 amino acids. CDR1 MGHRA and CDR2 YSYEKL come from the germline V gene. CDR3 DNA: TGCGCCAGCAGCCAAGTTGAACAACAGGGGAACTCCTATAATTCACCCCTCCACTTT. This codes for CASSQVEQQGNSYNSPLHF.

In regard to this clone: The same CDR3 also results from other DNA sequences found in this sample. V and J are TRBV19 and TRBJ2-1, with D unclear. The CDR3 covers 11 residues. Trimming stripped 7 bases from V and 6 bases from J, with 7 bases between. Germline-derived CDR1 and CDR2 are LNHDA and SQIVND (reference sequence). The DNA of the CDR3 is TGTGCCAGTAAGGCCAGCAATGAGCAGTTCTTC. This codes for CASKASNEQFF.

The table lists this clone with a count of one. The CDR3 here is CASSEQGFSHEQYF. The CDR3 DNA follows: TGTGCCAGCAGCGAACAGGGTTTTAGCCACGAGCAGTACTTC. The chain carries TRBV9 and TRBJ2-7; weak D call: TRBD1 (6 bases). Germline V gives CDR1 SGDLS, CDR2 YYNGEE. With 3 bases removed from V and 5 bases from J, the gap between germline ends came to 15 bases. The CDR3 is made up of 14 amino acids.

V is TRBV27 and J is TRBJ1-2; 7 nucleotides agree with TRBD1. Germline-derived CDR1 and CDR2 are MNHEY and SMNVEV (reference sequence). This CDR3 region has 16 residues. Losses at the gene ends were 6 bases for V and 6 bases for J; bases not matched to a gene: 16. This chain's CDR3 is CASSPGGTVPEDGYTF. The CDR3 DNA reads TGTGCCAGCAGCCCCGGAGGGACAGTGCCAGAGGATGGCTACACCTTC.

The chain recombines TRBV27 with TRBJ1-2; TRBD1 matches at 9 bases. CDR1 is MNHEY and CDR2 is SMNVEV in the germline V gene (reference sequence). Trimming took 5 bases from V and 8 from J; bases not matched to a gene: 12. The CDR3 length is 15 residues. The CDR3 nucleotides read TGTGCCAGCAGTCTCTATTCCGGGACAGGGTCGGGCTACACCTTC. Residues: CASSLYSGTGSGYTF.

The rearrangement links TRBV9 to TRBJ1-1; 8 bases align to TRBD1. Germline CDR1 and CDR2: SGDLS and YYNGEE. This CDR3 has 15 residues. V shed 0 bases and J 5 bases; nucleotides not matched to a gene: 6. The DNA of the CDR3 is TGTGCCAGCAGCGTAGCAGGGGGCGATTGGACTGAAGCTTTCTTT. Protein: CASSVAGGDWTEAFF.

The chain employs TRBV7-8 and TRBJ1-5; D gene uncertain. Trimming took 1 base from V and 5 from J, leaving 12 bases between them. CDR1 is SGHVS, CDR2 FQNEAQ, per germline. The length of the CDR3 is 15 residues. CDR3 amino acids: CASSLGSGQYQPQHF. The CDR3 coding sequence is TGTGCCAGCAGCTTAGGCTCCGGGCAGTATCAGCCCCAGCATTTT.

This clone appeared once. This chain connects TRBV2 to TRBJ1-2; a possible D gene is TRBD1 (5 bases). The CDR3 consists of 13 residues. V lost 8 bases and J lost 2, with 12 bases in between. Germline V gives CDR1 SNHLY, CDR2 FYNNEI. The CDR3 is CASLGRPNYGYTF. DNA of the CDR3: TGTGCCAGCCTGGGACGGCCGAACTATGGCTACACCTTC.

This clone was counted only a few times. The chain carries TRBV27 and TRBJ2-5; 7 positions match TRBD2. The ends lost 6 bases at V and 5 bases at J; junction bases unmatched: 12. The length of the CDR3 is 15 residues. Germline CDR1 reads MNHEY; CDR2 reads SMNVEV (reference sequence). The CDR3 region has the DNA TGTGCCAGCAGCAGTAGACTAGCCCGGTGGGAGACCCAGTACTTC. Protein sequence: CASSSRLARWETQYF.

This sequence joins TRBV4-1 and TRBJ1-1; D remains unclear. The V gene lost 4 bases and the J gene lost 1 base, with 13 bases spanning the gap. The CDR3 runs 15 residues. Looked up from germline, CDR1 is MGHRA and CDR2 is YSYEKL. The CDR3 sequence is CASSLRTAGNTEAFF. In DNA, the CDR3 is TGCGCCAGCAGCCTGAGGACCGCGGGGAACACTGAAGCTTTCTTT.

This chain connects TRBV4-1 to TRBJ1-5; TRBD1 is a possible D gene (5 bases). Germline values: CDR1 MGHRA, CDR2 YSYEKL. Between the trimmed V and J ends, which lost 1 base and 9 bases, there was a span of 13 bases. CDR3 size: 14 residues. The CDR3 bases are TGCGCCAGCAGCCAAGCCCCTGGGGGGGGGCCCCAGCATTTT. This encodes CASSQAPGGGPQHF.